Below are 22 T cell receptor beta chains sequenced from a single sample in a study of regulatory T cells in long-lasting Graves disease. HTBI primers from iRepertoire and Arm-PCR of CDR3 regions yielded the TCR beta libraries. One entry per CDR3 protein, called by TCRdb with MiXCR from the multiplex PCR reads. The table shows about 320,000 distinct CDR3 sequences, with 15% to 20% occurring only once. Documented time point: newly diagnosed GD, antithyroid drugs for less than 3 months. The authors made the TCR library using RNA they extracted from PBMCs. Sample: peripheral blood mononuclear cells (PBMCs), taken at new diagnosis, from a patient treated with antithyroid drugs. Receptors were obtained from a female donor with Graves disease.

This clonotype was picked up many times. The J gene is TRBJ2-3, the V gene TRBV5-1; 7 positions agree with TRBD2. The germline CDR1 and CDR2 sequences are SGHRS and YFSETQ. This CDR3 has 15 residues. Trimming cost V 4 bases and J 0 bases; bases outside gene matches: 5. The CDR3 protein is CASSPGEGSTDTQYF. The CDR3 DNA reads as TGCGCCAGCAGCCCCGGGGAGGGAAGCACAGATACGCAGTATTTT.

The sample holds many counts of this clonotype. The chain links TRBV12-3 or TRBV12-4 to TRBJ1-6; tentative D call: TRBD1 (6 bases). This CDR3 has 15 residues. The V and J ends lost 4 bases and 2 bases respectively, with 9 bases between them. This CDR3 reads CASSYGGTYNSPLHF. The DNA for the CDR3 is TGTGCCAGCAGTTACGGGGGCACCTATAATTCACCCCTCCACTTT.

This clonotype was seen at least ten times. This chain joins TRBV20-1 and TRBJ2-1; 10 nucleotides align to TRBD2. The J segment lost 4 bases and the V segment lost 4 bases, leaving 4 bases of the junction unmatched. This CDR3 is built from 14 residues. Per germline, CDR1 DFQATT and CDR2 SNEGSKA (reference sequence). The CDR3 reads CSANGLAAYNEQFF. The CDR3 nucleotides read TGCAGTGCTAACGGACTAGCGGCGTACAATGAGCAGTTCTTC.

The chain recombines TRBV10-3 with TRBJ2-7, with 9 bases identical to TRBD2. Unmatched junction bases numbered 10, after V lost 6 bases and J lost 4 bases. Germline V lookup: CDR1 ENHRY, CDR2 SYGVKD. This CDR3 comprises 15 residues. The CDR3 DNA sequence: TGTGCCATCAGAGTCTCGGGGACTAGCTCATACGAGCAGTACTTC. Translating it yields CAIRVSGTSSYEQYF.

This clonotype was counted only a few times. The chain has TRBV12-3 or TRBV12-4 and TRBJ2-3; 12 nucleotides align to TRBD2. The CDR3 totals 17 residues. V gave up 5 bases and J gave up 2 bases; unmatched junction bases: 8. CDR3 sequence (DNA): TGTGCCAGCAGTCACCCCTGGACTAGCGGGAACACAGATACGCAGTATTTT. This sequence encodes CASSHPWTSGNTDTQYF.

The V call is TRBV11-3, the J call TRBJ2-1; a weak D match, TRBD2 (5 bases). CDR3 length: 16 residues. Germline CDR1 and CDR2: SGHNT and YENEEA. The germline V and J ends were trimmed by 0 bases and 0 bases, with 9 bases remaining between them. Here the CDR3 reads CASSLDSGSSYNEQFF. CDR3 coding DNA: TGTGCCAGCAGCTTAGATTCGGGAAGCTCCTACAATGAGCAGTTCTTC.

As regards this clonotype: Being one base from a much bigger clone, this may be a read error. The CDR3 DNA reads TGTGCCAGCAGCTTAGCAGCAGTGGCGATTTCCTACGAGCAGTACTTC. It specifies CASSLAAVAISYEQYF. J is TRBJ2-7 and V is TRBV11-3; no firm D call. The CDR3 has 16 residues. Looked up from germline, CDR1 is SGHNT and CDR2 is YENEEA. Trimming stripped 1 base from V and 1 base from J, with 14 bases between.

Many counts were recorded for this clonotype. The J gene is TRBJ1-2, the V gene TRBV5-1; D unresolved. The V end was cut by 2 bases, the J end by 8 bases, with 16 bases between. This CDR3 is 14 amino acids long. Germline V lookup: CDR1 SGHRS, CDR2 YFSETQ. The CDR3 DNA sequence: TGCGCCAGCAGCTTCGAAACTTCCGGCGGGGGCTACACCTTC. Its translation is CASSFETSGGGYTF.

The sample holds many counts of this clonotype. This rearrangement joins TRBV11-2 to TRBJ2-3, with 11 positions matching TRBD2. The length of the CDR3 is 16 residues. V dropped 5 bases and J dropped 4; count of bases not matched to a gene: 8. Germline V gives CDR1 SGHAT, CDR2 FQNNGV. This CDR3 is CASSLILAGVSDTQYF. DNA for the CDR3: TGTGCCAGCAGCCTTATACTAGCGGGAGTCTCAGATACGCAGTATTTT.

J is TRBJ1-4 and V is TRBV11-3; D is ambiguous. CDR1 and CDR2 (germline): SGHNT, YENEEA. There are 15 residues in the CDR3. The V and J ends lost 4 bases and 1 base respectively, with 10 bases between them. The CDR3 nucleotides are TGTGCCAGCAGCTCCAGCGGGGTAACTAATGAAAAACTGTTTTTT. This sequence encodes CASSSSGVTNEKLFF.

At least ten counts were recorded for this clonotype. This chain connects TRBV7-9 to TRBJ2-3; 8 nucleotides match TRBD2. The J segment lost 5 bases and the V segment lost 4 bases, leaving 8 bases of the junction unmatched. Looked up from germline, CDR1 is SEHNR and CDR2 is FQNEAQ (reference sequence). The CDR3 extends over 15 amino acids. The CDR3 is CASSSPGLVRDTQYF. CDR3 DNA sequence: TGTGCCAGCAGCTCCCCGGGACTAGTAAGAGATACGCAGTATTTT.

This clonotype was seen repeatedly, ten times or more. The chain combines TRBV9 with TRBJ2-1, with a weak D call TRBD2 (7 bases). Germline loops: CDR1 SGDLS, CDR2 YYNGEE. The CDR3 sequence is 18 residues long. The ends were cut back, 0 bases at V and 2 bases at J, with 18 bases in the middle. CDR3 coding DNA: TGTGCCAGCAGCGTAGGGTCGCTAGCGGAGGGGGCCTACAATGAGCAGTTCTTC. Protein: CASSVGSLAEGAYNEQFF. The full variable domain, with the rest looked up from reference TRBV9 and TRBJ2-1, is DSGVTQTPKHLITATGQRVTLRCSPRSGDLSVYWYQQSLDQGLQFLIQYYNGEERAKGNILERFSAQQFPDLHSELNLSSLELGDSALYFCASSVGSLAEGAYNEQFFGPGTRLTVL.

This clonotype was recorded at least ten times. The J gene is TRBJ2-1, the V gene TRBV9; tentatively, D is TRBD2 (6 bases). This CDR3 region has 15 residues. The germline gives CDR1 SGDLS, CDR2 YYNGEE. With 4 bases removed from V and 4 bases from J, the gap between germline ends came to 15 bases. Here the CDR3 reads CASSSEVAGYNEQFF. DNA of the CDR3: TGTGCCAGCAGCTCCGAGGTGGCGGGGTACAATGAGCAGTTCTTC.

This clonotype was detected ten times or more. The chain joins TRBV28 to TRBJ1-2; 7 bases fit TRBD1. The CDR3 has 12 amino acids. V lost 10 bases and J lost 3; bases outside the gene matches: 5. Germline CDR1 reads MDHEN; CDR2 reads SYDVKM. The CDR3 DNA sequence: TGTGCCACCCAAACAGGGGACTATGGCTACACCTTC. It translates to CATQTGDYGYTF.

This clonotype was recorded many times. The CDR3 loop is CASVTPGLTDTQYF. The CDR3 DNA reads as TGTGCCAGCGTTACCCCGGGCCTCACAGATACGCAGTATTTT. The rearrangement joins TRBV6-5 to TRBJ2-3; D gene uncertain. Germline values: CDR1 MNHEY, CDR2 SVGAGI. CDR3 length: 14 residues. V was shortened by 8 bases and J by 2 bases, with 14 bases between the two germline ends.

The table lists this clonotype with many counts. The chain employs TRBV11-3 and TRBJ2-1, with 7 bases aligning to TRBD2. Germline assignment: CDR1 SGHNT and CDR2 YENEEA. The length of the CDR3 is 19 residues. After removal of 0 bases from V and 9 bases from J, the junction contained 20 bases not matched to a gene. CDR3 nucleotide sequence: TGTGCCAGCAGCTTAGATGGCCGGTCAACCAGCGGGAAGGTTGGTGAGCAGTTCTTC. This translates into CASSLDGRSTSGKVGEQFF. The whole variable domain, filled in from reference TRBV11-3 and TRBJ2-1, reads EAGVVQSPRYKIIEKKQPVAFWCNPISGHNTLYWYLQNLGQGPELLIRYENEEAVDDSQLPKDRFSAERLKGVDSTLKIQPAELGDSAVYLCASSLDGRSTSGKVGEQFFGPGTRLTVL.

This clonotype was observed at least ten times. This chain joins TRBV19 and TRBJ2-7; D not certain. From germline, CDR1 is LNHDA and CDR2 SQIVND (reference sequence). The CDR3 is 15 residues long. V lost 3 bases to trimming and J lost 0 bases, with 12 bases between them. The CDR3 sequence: CASSIHVGFSYEQYF. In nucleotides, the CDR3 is TGTGCCAGTAGTATTCACGTCGGATTCTCCTACGAGCAGTACTTC.

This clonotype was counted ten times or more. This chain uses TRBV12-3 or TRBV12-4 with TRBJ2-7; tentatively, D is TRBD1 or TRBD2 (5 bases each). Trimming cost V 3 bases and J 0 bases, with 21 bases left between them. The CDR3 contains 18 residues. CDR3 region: CASSFPLVGRQPSYEQYF. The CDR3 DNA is TGTGCCAGCAGTTTCCCCCTGGTGGGGAGACAGCCCTCCTACGAGCAGTACTTC.

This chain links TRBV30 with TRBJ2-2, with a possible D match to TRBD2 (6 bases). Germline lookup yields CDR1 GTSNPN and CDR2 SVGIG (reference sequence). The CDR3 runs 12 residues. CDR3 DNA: TGTAGTTGGGGGAGGAGGACCGGGGAGCTGTTTTTT. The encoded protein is CSWGRRTGELFF.

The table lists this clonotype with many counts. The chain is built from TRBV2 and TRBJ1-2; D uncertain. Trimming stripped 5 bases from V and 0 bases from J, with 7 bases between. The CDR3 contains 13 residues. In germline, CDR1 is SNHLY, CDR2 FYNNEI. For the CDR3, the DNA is TGTGCCAGCAGTACGGACCCTAACTATGGCTACACCTTC. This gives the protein CASSTDPNYGYTF.

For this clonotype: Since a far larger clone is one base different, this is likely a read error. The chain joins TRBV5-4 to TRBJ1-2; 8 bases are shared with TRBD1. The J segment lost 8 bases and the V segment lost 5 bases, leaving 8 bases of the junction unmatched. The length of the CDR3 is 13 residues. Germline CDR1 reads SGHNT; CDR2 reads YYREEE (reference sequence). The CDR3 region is CASSTGGREGYTF. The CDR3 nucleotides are TGTGCCAGCAGTACAGGGGGGCGGGAAGGCTACACCTTC. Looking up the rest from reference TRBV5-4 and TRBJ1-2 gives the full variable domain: ETGVTQSPTHLIKTRGQQVTLRCSSQSGHNTVSWYQQALGQGPQFIFQYYREEENGRGNFPPRFSGLQFPNYSSELNVNALELDDSALYLCASSTGGREGYTFGSGTRLTVV.

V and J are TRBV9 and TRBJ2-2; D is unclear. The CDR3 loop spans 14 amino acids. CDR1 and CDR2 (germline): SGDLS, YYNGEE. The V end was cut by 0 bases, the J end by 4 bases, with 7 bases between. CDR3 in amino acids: CASSVVASTGELFF. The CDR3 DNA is TGTGCCAGCAGCGTAGTCGCCTCCACCGGGGAGCTGTTTTTT.